This T cell receptor beta chain came from a study of blood T cells in healthy people across ages. The study's findings and limits: While age rose, TCR beta diversity per million T cells dropped in a roughly linear way.

In its sample, this clonotype was seen a few times. The target antigen is unknown. The second PCR ran roughly 7 to 11 cycles with a sample-barcoded 5' primer and J-beta primers. MiXCR, applied by TCRdb to the 5' RACE reads, yields one record per CDR3 protein. The sample contains just over 1 million distinct CDR3 sequences, 45% of which appear only once. CDR3 size: 15 residues. Trimming left V 2 bases short and J 3 bases short, with 11 bases between. From germline, CDR1 is MNHNS and CDR2 SASEGT. The chain is built from TRBV6-1 and TRBJ1-5, with no clear D. This TCR derives from a woman between 55 and 75 years old in good health. Sequencing used blood. The CDR3 DNA follows: TGTGCCAGCAGTGAATTCGGCGGAGTCAATCAGCCCCAGCATTTT. This sequence encodes CASSEFGGVNQPQHF.